This T cell receptor (beta chain) was profiled in a study of T cell responses to AZD1222 COVID-19 vaccine. Assay: immunoSEQ multiplex PCR; the TCRdb copy retains only in-frame clones and omits some. The sample lists roughly 100,000 clones; over 80% were seen once. Study results and limitations: All repertoire sampling was performed exclusively after the peak T cell response.

Details on this clone: Its antigen is as yet unknown.

This TCR was sampled from an adult in good health. This specimen consisted of peripheral blood, obtained on day 0 of AZD1222 vaccination.

In nucleotides, the CDR3 is TGTGCCTGGAGTGGGGGGTATGGCTACACCTTC. Residues: CAWSGGYGYTF. This chain links TRBV30 with TRBJ1-2, with a weak D call TRBD1 (5 bases). Trimming stripped 1 base from V and 5 bases from J, with 5 bases between. In germline, CDR1 is GTSNPN, CDR2 SVGIG (reference sequence). The CDR3 extends over 11 amino acids.